A single sample is the source of the 14 T cell receptor beta chains below, sequenced in a study of relationships among human T cell subsets. The T cell receptor alpha and beta CDR3 regions were amplified from mRNA by semiquantitative ARM-PCR. ARM-PCR used tagged nested gene-specific primers, then communal superprimers for exponential amplification. TCRdb called the multiplex PCR reads again in MiXCR, with one record for every CDR3 protein. In the table there are fewer than 15,000 distinct CDR3 sequences, roughly three fifths of which are singletons. CD4+CD25+ regulatory T cells came from anti-CD25 bead selection of positively selected CD4+ cells. Input material: Tregs sorted from blood. Receptor source: a man aged 35-49 years in good health.

This chain uses TRBV29-1 with TRBJ1-1; a weak D match, TRBD1 (5 bases). The germline V and J ends were trimmed by 5 bases and 5 bases, with 21 bases remaining between them. The CDR3 extends over 15 amino acids. Germline CDR1 and CDR2: SQVTM and ANQGSEA. The CDR3: CSVSPDRTSGTEAFF. The DNA for the CDR3 is TGCAGCGTTTCCCCCGACAGAACCTCAGGGACTGAAGCTTTCTTT.

V gene TRBV20-1 combines with J gene TRBJ2-5; 13 positions agree with TRBD2. The length of the CDR3 is 16 residues. The germline CDR1 and CDR2 sequences are DFQATT and SNEGSKA (reference sequence). J gave up 4 bases and V 4 bases, and 9 bases lay outside the gene matches. CDR3: CSAMTSGGTPGETQYF. CDR3 coding DNA: TGCAGTGCTATGACTAGCGGGGGGACCCCAGGAGAGACCCAGTACTTC.

This clonotype appeared a single time. The V and J genes are TRBV11-1 and TRBJ2-4, with TRBD1 matching over 8 bases. V shed 4 bases and J 7 bases; nucleotides not matched to a gene: 3. The germline V gene encodes CDR1 SGHAT and CDR2 FQDESV (reference sequence). This CDR3 contains 13 residues. CDR3 amino acids: CASSSGGRNIQYF. The CDR3 DNA reads TGTGCCAGCAGCTCAGGGGGCAGGAACATTCAGTACTTC.

This chain links TRBV28 with TRBJ1-5, with D perhaps TRBD1 (5 bases). The germline CDR1 and CDR2 sequences are MDHEN and SYDVKM. Trimming removed 6 bases from V and 7 bases from J, with 19 bases in between. The CDR3 extends over 15 amino acids. The DNA of the CDR3 is TGTGCCAGCAGCAATACCATCGGGGCAGGACAGCCCCAGCATTTT. Residues: CASSNTIGAGQPQHF.

This clonotype has just a few counts. This chain uses TRBV11-2 with TRBJ1-3; 8 bases match TRBD1. Germline trimming cut 2 bases from V and 4 bases from J; bases unmatched to any gene: 7. Germline V lookup: CDR1 SGHAT, CDR2 FQNNGV. The CDR3 has 16 amino acids. CDR3 in amino acids: CASSLLRGRTGNTIYF. The CDR3, as DNA: TGTGCCAGCAGCTTACTCAGGGGGCGCACCGGAAACACCATATATTTT.

The J gene is TRBJ2-3, the V gene TRBV29-1; D gene uncertain. The CDR3 extends over 12 amino acids. CDR1 and CDR2 from the germline V gene are SQVTM and ANQGSEA. V lost 1 base and J 1 base, leaving 3 bases between the germline ends. The CDR3 coding sequence is TGCAGCGTTGAAGGGGGCACAGATACGCAGTATTTT. Translated: CSVEGGTDTQYF.

The chain carries TRBV24-1 and TRBJ2-3; no clear D. Germline CDR1 and CDR2: KGHDR and SFDVKD. The CDR3 consists of 13 residues. The V and J ends lost 1 base and 6 bases respectively, with 7 bases between them. The CDR3 here is CATSDFPRDTQYF. The CDR3 DNA reads TGTGCCACCAGTGATTTCCCGAGGGATACGCAGTATTTT.

CDR3 DNA sequence: TGTGCCAGCAGTCCGTGGGACAGGAGGACTGAAGCTTTCTTT. This translates into CASSPWDRRTEAFF. The rearrangement links TRBV27 to TRBJ1-1, with 8 nucleotides matching TRBD1. This CDR3 comprises 14 residues. Trimming removed 5 bases from V and 5 bases from J; junction bases left unmatched: 7. The germline gives CDR1 MNHEY, CDR2 SMNVEV (reference sequence).

This clonotype was counted only a few times. The V gene is TRBV4-1, the J gene TRBJ2-3; the D is unclear. V lost 4 bases and J lost 5, with 7 bases in between. Germline V lookup: CDR1 MGHRA, CDR2 YSYEKL. The CDR3 extends over 12 amino acids. CDR3 amino acids: CASSPTGDTQYF. DNA for the CDR3: TGCGCCAGCAGCCCGACCGGAGATACGCAGTATTTT.

The chain joins TRBV11-2 to TRBJ2-3, with 9 bases lining up with TRBD1. J gave up 1 base and V 4 bases, and 3 bases lay outside the gene matches. The CDR3 totals 15 residues. In germline, CDR1 is SGHAT, CDR2 FQNNGV. The CDR3 spells CASSSNRGRTDTQYF. The CDR3 nucleotides read TGTGCCAGCAGCTCCAACAGGGGGCGCACAGATACGCAGTATTTT.

This clonotype has only one observation. The chain joins TRBV20-1 to TRBJ2-3; 8 nucleotides match TRBD2. Germline V gene sequence: CDR1 DFQATT, CDR2 SNEGSKA (reference sequence). J gave up 3 bases and V 6 bases, and 14 bases lay outside the gene matches. The CDR3 is made up of 16 amino acids. CDR3 nucleotides: TGCAGTGCCCGCAAGGCCAGCGGGAGACGAACAGATACGCAGTATTTT. This encodes CSARKASGRRTDTQYF.

The chain is built from TRBV5-1 and TRBJ2-3; 8 bases map to TRBD2. Germline CDR1 is SGHRS and CDR2 is YFSETQ. After removal of 1 base from V and 5 bases from J, the junction contained 12 bases not matched to a gene. This CDR3 is built from 17 residues. CDR3 region: CASSLNPTSEVGDTQYF. Here the CDR3 DNA reads TGCGCCAGCAGCTTGAATCCGACTAGCGAAGTCGGAGATACGCAGTATTTT.

The gene calls are TRBV5-1 and TRBJ2-5; the D gene is possibly TRBD1 (5 bases). This CDR3 has 15 residues. Germline CDR1 is SGHRS and CDR2 is YFSETQ. V was pared by 0 bases and J by 1 base, with 10 bases between. The CDR3 DNA reads as TGCGCCAGCAGCTTGGCCAGGGAAGGCCAAGAGACCCAGTACTTC. It encodes CASSLAREGQETQYF.

This clonotype was seen a few times. The chain joins TRBV28 to TRBJ2-1; D is possibly TRBD1 (5 bases). This CDR3 is built from 13 residues. Trimming removed 2 bases from V and 9 bases from J, with 11 bases in between. Germline lookup yields CDR1 MDHEN and CDR2 SYDVKM. The chain's CDR3 is CASSLGLDSEQFF. CDR3 bases: TGTGCCAGCAGTTTAGGTCTCGACAGTGAGCAGTTCTTC.